This record concerns one T cell receptor (beta chain) sequence. A read error likely explains this, since a far larger clone differs by one base. This entry comes from a study of low-dose radiotherapy and immunotherapy resistance in tumors. Time point in this sample: after trial treatment. This sample's treatment: LDRT plus nivolumab, ipilimumab, low-dose cyclophosphamide and aspirin (RACIN trial). Gene-specific TRAV and TRBV primers were used for first-strand cDNA, covering alpha and beta chains. TCRs were amplified for 15 to 25 PCR cycles with a constant-region primer and V-primer adapter. TCRdb redid the calling of the reads with MiXCR, one entry per CDR3 protein. The sample lists about 44,000 distinct CDR3 sequences, 20% to 25% occurring once. Germline loops: CDR1 PRHDT, CDR2 FYEKMQ (reference sequence). The CDR3 runs 15 residues. Losses at the gene ends were 5 bases for V and 7 bases for J; bases not matched to a gene: 9.

This TCR was recovered from a male donor with prostate cancer. The rearrangement joins TRBV13 to TRBJ2-7, with TRBD2 identical over 12 bases. Material: PBMCs, obtained after low-dose radiotherapy plus immunotherapy. The CDR3 is CASSGTSGSYNEQYF. The CDR3 region has the DNA TGTGCCAGCAGCGGGACTAGCGGGTCCTACAATGAGCAGTACTTC. The full variable domain, completed using reference TRBV13 and TRBJ2-7, is AAGVIQSPRHLIKEKRETATLKCYPIPRHDTVYWYQQGPGQDPQFLISFYEKMQSDKGSIPDRFSAQQFSDYHSELNMSSLELGDSALYFCASSGTSGSYNEQYFGPGTRLTVT.